This T cell receptor (beta chain) was observed in a study of T cell changes during pregnancy in multiple sclerosis. Some clones are missing from TCRdb's copy, which holds only in-frame ones; the method was immunoSEQ multiplex PCR. The repertoire holds under 50,000 clones, with around 92% as singletons. CDR3 length: 14 amino acids. CDR1 is MNHEY and CDR2 is SMNVEV in the germline V gene (reference sequence). Trimming took 5 bases from V and 7 from J; bases not matched to a gene: 9. The sequences come from CD8+ T cells from peripheral blood mononuclear cells, collected in the first trimester of pregnancy. This TCR derives from a female donor with multiple sclerosis, enrolled in a pregnancy study. The rearrangement links TRBV27 to TRBJ2-7; TRBD1 agrees at 9 bases. CDR3 sequence: CASSPGRDRVEQYF. CDR3 DNA: TGTGCCAGCAGTCCCGGCCGGGACAGGGTTGAGCAGTACTTC.